These 29 T cell receptor beta chains share one sample of origin, sequenced in a study of shared clonotypes between healthy human individuals. The naive CD8 subset, CD45RO-negative cells positively selected for CCR7, excluded terminally differentiated effector memory CD45RA+ cells. Here immunoSEQ multiplex PCR was the method, and the copy in TCRdb shows in-frame clones only, minus some. The data show about 2.2 million clones, 85% to 95% seen once. Sequencing input: naive CD8+ T cells from PBMCs. Receptors originate from a man between 18 and 29 years old in good health. Some clones in this sample may be carry-over from other donors' samples.

A remark on this clone: This could be a read error, since a much larger clone is one nucleotide away. This sequence joins TRBV6-1 and TRBJ2-3, with 10 bases matching TRBD2. The germline V gene has CDR1 MNHNS and CDR2 SASEGT. The CDR3 sequence is 15 residues long. V was pared by 5 bases and J by 0 bases, with 2 bases of the junction left unmatched. In DNA, the CDR3 is TGTGCCAGCAGTCCACTAGCGGGAAGCACAGATACGCAGTATTTT. Translating gives CASSPLAGSTDTQYF.

The rearrangement links TRBV7-9 to TRBJ2-4, with 9 nucleotides matching TRBD1. Germline V gives CDR1 SEHNR, CDR2 FQNEAQ (reference sequence). The CDR3 is made up of 16 amino acids. Trimming removed 5 bases from V and 0 bases from J; junction bases left unmatched: 5. The CDR3 spells CASSPGTGLAKNIQYF. The DNA of the CDR3 is TGTGCCAGCAGCCCTGGGACAGGGCTAGCCAAAAACATTCAGTACTTC.

The rearrangement links TRBV27 to TRBJ2-1; TRBD2 agrees at 16 bases. Germline V lookup: CDR1 MNHEY, CDR2 SMNVEV (reference sequence). There are 20 residues in the CDR3. V lost 6 bases and J lost 6; bases outside the gene matches: 17. The CDR3 reads CASSLIMGLAGGPVVNEQFF. The CDR3 DNA reads as TGTGCCAGCAGCCTTATAATGGGACTAGCGGGAGGGCCGGTCGTCAATGAGCAGTTCTTC.

This clone was found once. The rearrangement uses TRBV27 and TRBJ2-7; no clear D gene. Germline V gives CDR1 MNHEY, CDR2 SMNVEV (reference sequence). Trimming removed 5 bases at V and 7 bases at J, with 24 bases between. The CDR3 is 16 amino acids. In DNA, the CDR3 is TGTGCCAGCAGTCCGTTTATGAGTGGGCCTTCCGGGGAGCAGTACTTC. It is translated as CASSPFMSGPSGEQYF.

The chain is built from TRBV19 and TRBJ2-2; 7 bases map to TRBD1. Looked up from germline, CDR1 is LNHDA and CDR2 is SQIVND (reference sequence). The CDR3 runs 13 residues. The V and J ends lost 7 bases and 4 bases, in that order; junction bases with no gene match: 3. In DNA, the CDR3 is TGTGCCAGTATTAGGGGGCGCACCGGGGAGCTGTTTTTT. Protein product: CASIRGRTGELFF. Full variable domain (missing parts from reference TRBV19 and TRBJ2-2): DGGITQSPKYLFRKEGQNVTLSCEQNLNHDAMYWYRQDPGQGLRLIYYSQIVNDFQKGDIAEGYSVSREKKESFPLTVTSAQKNPTAFYLCASIRGRTGELFFGEGSRLTVL.

The rearrangement links TRBV18 to TRBJ2-1, with a weak D call TRBD1 (5 bases). Trimming stripped 0 bases from V and 5 bases from J, with 17 bases between. Per germline, CDR1 KGHSH and CDR2 LQKENI. The CDR3 sequence is 17 residues long. Here the CDR3 reads CASSPPDIWMIDNEQFF. The CDR3 region has the DNA TGTGCCAGCTCACCACCGGACATTTGGATGATAGACAATGAGCAGTTCTTC.

This clone has just one count. The chain couples TRBV28 to TRBJ2-2; tentatively, D is TRBD2 (7 bases). The CDR3 spans 16 residues. V was clipped by 1 base and J by 4 bases, with 13 bases between them. CDR1 and CDR2 from the germline V gene are MDHEN and SYDVKM. The DNA of the CDR3 is TGTGCCAGCAGTTTATACCTTAGGGGGGGCACCGGGGAGCTGTTTTTT. It codes for CASSLYLRGGTGELFF.

This clone was detected only once. The chain employs TRBV21-1 and TRBJ1-5. TRBV21-1 represents a pseudogene. This CDR3 spans 16 amino acids. The CDR3 nucleotides are TGTGCCAGCAGCAAAGAGGCGGGGGGCTCAAATCAGCCCCAGCATTTT. Translating gives CASSKEAGGSNQPQHF.

This chain links TRBV11-1 with TRBJ2-1; TRBD2 matches 14 bases. V lost 5 bases and J lost 10; bases outside the gene matches: 7. Germline loops: CDR1 SGHAT, CDR2 FQDESV (reference sequence). There are 15 residues in the CDR3. The CDR3 protein is CASSQTSGRAREQFF. CDR3 in DNA: TGTGCCAGCAGCCAGACTAGCGGGAGGGCCAGAGAGCAGTTCTTC.

The rearrangement joins TRBV7-3 to TRBJ2-3; D might be TRBD2 (6 bases). The germline V and J ends were trimmed by 7 bases and 0 bases, with 14 bases remaining between them. Germline V lookup: CDR1 SGHTA, CDR2 FQGTGA. This CDR3 spans 15 amino acids. CDR3: CASTPVGLSTDTQYF. CDR3 DNA: TGTGCCAGCACCCCGGTGGGACTCAGCACAGATACGCAGTATTTT.

The chain recombines TRBV7-9 with TRBJ1-2, with D uncertain. The CDR3 length is 15 residues. Germline V gene lookup returns CDR1 SEHNR and CDR2 FQNEAQ (reference sequence). V lost 3 bases to trimming and J lost 4 bases, with 15 bases between them. CDR3 sequence (DNA): TGTGCCAGCAGCTTCGGGATGACCAAACCCTATGGCTACACCTTC. Its protein product is CASSFGMTKPYGYTF.

The chain recombines TRBV12-2 with TRBJ2-2. TRBV12-2 has pseudogene status. The CDR3 consists of 15 residues. The CDR3 spells CASRSLPWNTGELFF. The CDR3 coding sequence is TGTGCAAGTCGCTCCTTACCATGGAACACCGGGGAGCTGTTTTTT.

The CDR3 DNA is TGTGCCAGCAGGAGAATTAAGCCGGGCAACCCTAATGAGCAGTTCTTC. This gives the protein CASRRIKPGNPNEQFF. The genes are TRBV7-9 and TRBJ2-1; D is ambiguous. Trimming shortened V by 6 bases and J by 7 bases, and 22 bases separated the two germline ends. The CDR3 is made up of 16 amino acids. The germline V gene has CDR1 SEHNR and CDR2 FQNEAQ (reference sequence).

A single count supports this clone. The chain uses TRBV29-1 and TRBJ2-7; 8 bases fit TRBD2. Germline CDR1 reads SQVTM; CDR2 reads ANQGSEA. Trimming cost V 7 bases and J 4 bases; bases outside gene matches: 9. The CDR3 is 13 amino acids. As DNA, the CDR3 is TGCAGCGAAGCGGGAGAAGGTTCTTACGAGCAGTACTTC. Translated, it gives CSEAGEGSYEQYF.

The rearrangement joins TRBV27 to TRBJ1-1; tentative D call: TRBD1 (5 bases). Germline loops: CDR1 MNHEY, CDR2 SMNVEV (reference sequence). V lost 0 bases to trimming and J lost 7 bases, with 12 bases between them. CDR3 length equals 14 residues. The CDR3 reads CASSLSGDAYEAFF. The CDR3 bases are TGTGCCAGCAGTTTATCGGGGGACGCATATGAAGCTTTCTTT.

The V call is TRBV27, the J call TRBJ2-2; perhaps D is TRBD1 or TRBD2 (5 bases each). This CDR3 comprises 17 residues. V lost 5 bases to trimming and J lost 4 bases, with 20 bases between them. Germline V lookup: CDR1 MNHEY, CDR2 SMNVEV (reference sequence). The CDR3 loop is CASSGDRDRGRTGELFF. In DNA, the CDR3 is TGTGCCAGCAGTGGCGATCGGGACCGAGGACGCACCGGGGAGCTGTTTTTT.

The chain has TRBV2 and TRBJ2-7; D remains ambiguous. The CDR3 consists of 13 residues. Germline CDR1 is SNHLY and CDR2 is FYNNEI. V lost 6 bases to trimming and J lost 6 bases, with 15 bases between them. CDR3 bases: TGTGCCAGCAGATTAGGCGGCAACATCGAGCAGTACTTC. It codes for CASRLGGNIEQYF.

The chain links TRBV5-4 to TRBJ2-7; 7 bases match TRBD1. The CDR3 totals 15 residues. Per the germline V gene, CDR1 is SGHNT and CDR2 is YYREEE (reference sequence). J was trimmed by 3 bases and V by 3 bases; bases with no gene match: 9. The DNA for the CDR3 is TGTGCCAGCAGCTCACGCGACAGGGCCGACTACGAGCAGTACTTC. Protein: CASSSRDRADYEQYF.

The CDR3 is CASSRTGGPPYNEQFF. The CDR3 nucleotides read TGTGCCAGCAGCCGGACAGGGGGACCCCCCTACAATGAGCAGTTCTTC. This chain joins TRBV5-6 and TRBJ2-1; 10 bases agree with TRBD1. This CDR3 spans 16 amino acids. Trimming cost V 4 bases and J 2 bases; bases outside gene matches: 6. CDR1 is SGHDT, CDR2 YYEEEE, per germline.

The chain employs TRBV27 and TRBJ2-7; D possibly matches TRBD1 or TRBD2 (5 bases each). This CDR3 has 13 residues. The ends were cut back, 8 bases at V and 3 bases at J, with 14 bases in the middle. CDR1 is MNHEY, CDR2 SMNVEV, per germline (reference sequence). The CDR3 DNA reads TGTGCCAGCCGGGACGGGGTCCGCTACGAGCAGTACTTC. Its translation is CASRDGVRYEQYF.

The genes are TRBV5-1 and TRBJ2-4; 9 bases fit TRBD1. Per the germline V gene, CDR1 is SGHRS and CDR2 is YFSETQ. Trimming at V came to 2 bases and at J to 1 base, leaving 7 bases not matched to a gene. The CDR3 extends over 17 amino acids. The CDR3 protein is CASSFRQGGFAKNIQYF. CDR3 bases: TGCGCCAGCAGCTTCCGACAGGGGGGATTTGCCAAAAACATTCAGTACTTC.

The chain combines TRBV28 with TRBJ2-3, with 8 bases identical to TRBD2. Germline V gives CDR1 MDHEN, CDR2 SYDVKM. Germline trimming cut 5 bases from V and 5 bases from J; bases unmatched to any gene: 9. The CDR3 is 15 amino acids. For the CDR3, the DNA is TGTGCCAGCAGTCCCCGGGTCGGGGGGGGAGATACGCAGTATTTT. Translating it yields CASSPRVGGGDTQYF.

This chain uses TRBV7-9 with TRBJ2-6; D may be TRBD1 or TRBD2 (6 bases each). The CDR3 covers 18 residues. CDR1 and CDR2 from the germline V gene are SEHNR and FQNEAQ (reference sequence). Trimming shortened V by 5 bases and J by 1 base, and 18 bases separated the two germline ends. CDR3 in amino acids: CASSTLGGGISGANVLTF. Here the CDR3 DNA reads TGTGCCAGCAGCACTCTAGGGGGAGGCATATCTGGGGCCAACGTCCTGACTTTC.

V gene TRBV5-4 combines with J gene TRBJ1-2; D gene uncertain. Between the trimmed V and J ends, which lost 4 bases and 1 base, there was a span of 17 bases. The CDR3 spans 16 residues. Germline-derived CDR1 and CDR2 are SGHNT and YYREEE (reference sequence). The CDR3, as DNA: TGTGCCAGCAGCGATCGAAGTAAAGTACTTAACTATGGCTACACCTTC. This codes for CASSDRSKVLNYGYTF.

The V and J genes are TRBV7-9 and TRBJ2-1; 8 bases agree with TRBD2. There are 17 residues in the CDR3. The germline CDR1 and CDR2 sequences are SEHNR and FQNEAQ (reference sequence). V shed 1 base, J shed 9 bases, and the junction held 14 bases outside the gene matches. The CDR3 DNA is TGTGCCAGCAGCTTAGGTAGTAGCGGGATCTCCGGGGGTGAGCAGTTCTTC. It translates to CASSLGSSGISGGEQFF.

The CDR3 is CASSLARGENIQYF. The DNA for the CDR3 is TGTGCCAGCAGCTTGGCCAGGGGGGAAAACATTCAGTACTTC. The rearrangement joins TRBV5-6 to TRBJ2-4, with D possibly TRBD1 on 7 matching bases. Looked up from germline, CDR1 is SGHDT and CDR2 is YYEEEE. V was shortened by 0 bases and J by 5 bases, with 9 bases between the two germline ends. The CDR3 loop spans 14 amino acids.

The CDR3 protein is CASTHDGTLSNQPQHF. The CDR3 DNA follows: TGTGCCAGTACCCATGACGGGACACTTAGCAATCAGCCCCAGCATTTT. The chain has TRBV19 and TRBJ1-5; weak D call: TRBD1 (6 bases). There are 16 residues in the CDR3. Germline V gene data show CDR1 as LNHDA and CDR2 as SQIVND (reference sequence). V lost 7 bases to trimming and J lost 0 bases, with 16 bases between them. Based on the CDR3 plus reference TRBV19 and TRBJ1-5, the full variable domain is DGGITQSPKYLFRKEGQNVTLSCEQNLNHDAMYWYRQDPGQGLRLIYYSQIVNDFQKGDIAEGYSVSREKKESFPLTVTSAQKNPTAFYLCASTHDGTLSNQPQHFGDGTRLSIL.

The chain has TRBV29-1 and TRBJ2-2; 7 bases map to TRBD2. Germline assignment: CDR1 SQVTM and CDR2 ANQGSEA. This CDR3 is built from 14 residues. V trimming: 4 bases; J trimming: 5 bases; junction bases outside the gene matches: 7. The CDR3 DNA reads as TGCAGCGTTGCTGAGGGAGCGGGAACCGGGGAGCTGTTTTTT. As protein: CSVAEGAGTGELFF.

The rearrangement uses TRBV6-1 and TRBJ1-1; 8 bases align to TRBD1. Germline values: CDR1 MNHNS, CDR2 SASEGT. V dropped 6 bases and J dropped 5; count of bases not matched to a gene: 5. The CDR3 extends over 13 amino acids. This CDR3 reads CASRGQGWTEAFF. CDR3 coding DNA: TGTGCCAGCAGAGGACAGGGTTGGACTGAAGCTTTCTTT.